A selection of T cell receptor beta chains follows, all from one sample in a study of blood T cells in healthy people across ages. Each CDR3 protein is one row after TCRdb ran MiXCR on the 5' RACE reads. Among over 450,000 distinct CDR3 sequences listed, under 30% were seen once. The same specimen was also included in a second study, on T cells of mothers and their children.

The sequencing sample was made of blood. Receptors were obtained from a boy between 10 and 17 years old in good health. Each CDR3 is given with its conserved first and last residue. Fields, in order: V gene, J gene, D gene, clone size, CDR3 DNA, CDR3 protein. A D gene is named only where the DNA matches it firmly. Clone size appears in some rows only: once, few, many, or a class for an expanded clone.

TRBV28	TRBJ1-2	.	few	TGTGCCAGCAGTTTAGGGGGAGGGGCTGGCTACACCTTC	CASSLGGGAGYTF
TRBV28	TRBJ1-5	.	.	TGTGCCAGCAGCCTACGGACAAGCAATCAGCCCCAGCATTTT	CASSLRTSNQPQHF
TRBV29-1	TRBJ2-5	TRBD1	many	TGCAGCGTTGAAGCGGGACAGGGGCAAGAGACCCAGTACTTC	CSVEAGQGQETQYF
TRBV6-6	TRBJ1-5	.	few	TGTGCCTCCAAGGGCCCGTCCGATAGCAATCAGCCCCAGCATTTT	CASKGPSDSNQPQHF
TRBV20-1	TRBJ2-7	.	.	TGCAGTGCTATGGGGGGCAGTTCCTACGAGCAGTACTTC	CSAMGGSSYEQYF
TRBV28	TRBJ2-3	.	few	TGTGCCAGCAGTTCCCGGGACTTCCCTTTCACAGATACGCAGTATTTT	CASSSRDFPFTDTQYF
TRBV24-1	TRBJ2-2	TRBD1	.	TGTGCCACCACCGGAACAGGGGCCGGGGAGCTGTTTTTT	CATTGTGAGELFF
TRBV12-3/TRBV12-4	TRBJ2-7	.	few	TGTGCCAGCAGTTTCCCGGGACTCTCCTACGGCGAGCAATACTTC	CASSFPGLSYGEQYF
TRBV15	TRBJ2-7	TRBD2	.	TGTGCCACCAGCAGACAACTAGCGGGCCAAGGAAACGAGCAGTACTTC	CATSRQLAGQGNEQYF
TRBV29-1	TRBJ2-1	TRBD1	few	TGCAGCGTTGTGATGGCCTACGCGGGACAGGGGGTTGATGAGCAGTTCTTC	CSVVMAYAGQGVDEQFF
TRBV13	TRBJ2-4	TRBD2	.	TGTGCCAGCAGCCCGCCCCCCGATCTAGCGGGGGGCTCTCGGGACATTCAGTACTTC	CASSPPPDLAGGSRDIQYF
TRBV20-1	TRBJ2-5	TRBD1	.	TGCAGTGCTGAGGGCACGACAGGGGTGAGGGAGACCCAGTACTTC	CSAEGTTGVRETQYF
TRBV4-3	TRBJ2-5	.	.	TGCGCCAGCAGCCTTCAACAGAAGGGATTTGAGACCCAGTACTTC	CASSLQQKGFETQYF
TRBV20-1	TRBJ2-1	TRBD2	few	TGCAGTGCGAAAACTAGCGGGGGGGCCTCTGAGCAGTTCTTC	CSAKTSGGASEQFF
TRBV10-3	TRBJ1-1	.	.	TGTGCCATCAGTGGGACAGACGATTCAGGAGCTTTCTTT	CAISGTDDSGAFF
TRBV7-3	TRBJ2-6	.	.	TGTGCCAGCAGCTTTCTGGGGTCTGGGGCCACCGTCCTGACTTTC	CASSFLGSGATVLTF
TRBV7-8	TRBJ2-1	TRBD1	.	TGTGCCAGCAGCTTAGCCGACAGGGGGCCAAGAGACAATGAGCAGTTCTTC	CASSLADRGPRDNEQFF
TRBV28	TRBJ2-7	TRBD1	.	TGTGCCAGCGCCTTGGGTGGGACAGGGGTTGGCGAGCAGTACTTC	CASALGGTGVGEQYF
TRBV12-3/TRBV12-4	TRBJ2-5	.	few	TGTGCCAGCAGTCGTGGACCTCCGGAGACCCAGTACTTC	CASSRGPPETQYF
TRBV7-9	TRBJ1-1	.	.	TGTGCCAGCAGCTTAGGAGCGAGGGGCCTTACTGAAGCTTTCTTT	CASSLGARGLTEAFF
TRBV27	TRBJ2-7	.	.	TGTGCCAGCAGTTTCGAGAGTCTCGGGTACGAGCAGTACTTC	CASSFESLGYEQYF
TRBV27	TRBJ1-6	.	.	TGTGCCAGCAGACAAGTCTCACCCCTCCACTTT	CASRQVSPLHF